This TCR beta chain was recovered during a study of T cells in Graves' hyperthyroidism and ophthalmopathy. Broader study findings: In blood, most of the thyroid clonotypes expanded above 0.001 were also present. The model identified upcoming ophthalmopathy a median about six months ahead of onset.

Amplification of TCR beta CDR3 regions was performed using RNA transcripts as template. HTBI primers were used for first-round RT-PCR of the TCR CDR3. TCRdb used MiXCR to reprocess the multiplex PCR reads, holding one entry per CDR3 protein. The sample lists 550,000 to 600,000 distinct CDR3 sequences; 14% were seen once. In making diagnoses, clinical symptoms, serum thyroxine and TRAb, thyroid ultrasound and orbital computed tomography were all used. Fresh peripheral blood, 9.5 to 10 ml of it, supplied the PBMCs. This clonotype was recorded at least ten times. Its antigen is as yet unknown. CDR1 is SGHRS and CDR2 is YFSETQ in the germline V gene. This CDR3 spans 15 amino acids. V lost 0 bases and J lost 2; bases outside the gene matches: 2.

Sequencing input: blood. This rearrangement joins TRBV5-1 to TRBJ2-5, with 9 nucleotides matching TRBD2. The receptor comes from a woman in her late teens or twenties with Graves' ophthalmopathy. CDR3 protein: CASSLGTSAQETQYF. In nucleotides, the CDR3 is TGCGCCAGCAGCTTGGGGACTAGCGCACAAGAGACCCAGTACTTC.